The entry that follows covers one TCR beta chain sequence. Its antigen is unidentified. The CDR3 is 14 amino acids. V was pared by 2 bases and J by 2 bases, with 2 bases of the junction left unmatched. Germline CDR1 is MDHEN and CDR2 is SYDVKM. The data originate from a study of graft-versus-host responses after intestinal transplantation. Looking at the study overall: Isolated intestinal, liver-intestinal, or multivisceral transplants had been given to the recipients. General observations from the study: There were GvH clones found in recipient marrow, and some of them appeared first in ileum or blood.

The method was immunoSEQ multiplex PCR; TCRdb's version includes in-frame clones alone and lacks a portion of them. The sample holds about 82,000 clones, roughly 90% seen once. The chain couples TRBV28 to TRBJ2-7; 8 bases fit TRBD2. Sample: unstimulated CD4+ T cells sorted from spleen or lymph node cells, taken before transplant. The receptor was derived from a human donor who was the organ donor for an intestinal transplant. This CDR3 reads CASSLPGGPYEQYF. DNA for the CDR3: TGTGCCAGCAGTTTACCGGGAGGGCCCTACGAGCAGTACTTC.